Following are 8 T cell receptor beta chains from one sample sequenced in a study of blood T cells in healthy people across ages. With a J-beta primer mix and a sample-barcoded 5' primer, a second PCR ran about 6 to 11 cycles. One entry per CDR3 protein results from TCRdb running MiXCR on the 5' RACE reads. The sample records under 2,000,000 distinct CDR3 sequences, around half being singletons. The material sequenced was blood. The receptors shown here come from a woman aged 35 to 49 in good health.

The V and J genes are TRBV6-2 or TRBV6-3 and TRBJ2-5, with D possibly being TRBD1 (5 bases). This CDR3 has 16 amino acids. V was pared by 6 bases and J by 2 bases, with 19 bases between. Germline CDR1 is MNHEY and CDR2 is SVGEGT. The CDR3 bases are TGTGCCAGCAGCCCAATTGCAGGGCCCCTACAAGAGACCCAGTACTTC. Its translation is CASSPIAGPLQETQYF.

The CDR3 here is CASSYSRLASETQYF. The CDR3 coding sequence is TGTGCCAGCAGTTACTCCCGACTAGCGTCAGAGACCCAGTACTTC. The V gene is TRBV6-5, the J gene TRBJ2-5, with 8 nucleotides matching TRBD2. The length of the CDR3 is 15 residues. The V gene's germline CDR1 is MNHEY and CDR2 SVGAGI. V lost 0 bases, J lost 4 bases, and 4 bases stayed unmatched.

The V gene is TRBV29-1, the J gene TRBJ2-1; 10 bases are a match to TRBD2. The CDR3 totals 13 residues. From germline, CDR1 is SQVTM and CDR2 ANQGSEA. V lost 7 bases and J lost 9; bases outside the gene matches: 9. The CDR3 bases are TGCAGCGCCCGGGCTAGCGGGAGAGGTGAGCAGTTCTTC. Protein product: CSARASGRGEQFF.

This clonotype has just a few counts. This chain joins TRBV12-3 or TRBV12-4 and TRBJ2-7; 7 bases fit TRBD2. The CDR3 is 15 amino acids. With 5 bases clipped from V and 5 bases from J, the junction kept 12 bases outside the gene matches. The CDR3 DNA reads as TGTGCCAGCAGTCTCGGACTAGGGAGGTCCCACGAGCAGTACTTC. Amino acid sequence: CASSLGLGRSHEQYF.

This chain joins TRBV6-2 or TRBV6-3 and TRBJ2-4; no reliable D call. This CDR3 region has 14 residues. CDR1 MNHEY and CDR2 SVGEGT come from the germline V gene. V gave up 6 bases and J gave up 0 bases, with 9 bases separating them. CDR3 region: CASRAQVAKNIQYF. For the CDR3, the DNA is TGTGCCAGCAGGGCGCAGGTAGCCAAAAACATTCAGTACTTC.

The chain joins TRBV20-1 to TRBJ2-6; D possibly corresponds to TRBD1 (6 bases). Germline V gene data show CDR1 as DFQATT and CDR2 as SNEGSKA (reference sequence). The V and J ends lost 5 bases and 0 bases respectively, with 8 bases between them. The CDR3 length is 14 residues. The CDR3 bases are TGCAGTGCTGCAGGGGTCTCTGGGGCCAACGTCCTGACTTTC. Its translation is CSAAGVSGANVLTF.

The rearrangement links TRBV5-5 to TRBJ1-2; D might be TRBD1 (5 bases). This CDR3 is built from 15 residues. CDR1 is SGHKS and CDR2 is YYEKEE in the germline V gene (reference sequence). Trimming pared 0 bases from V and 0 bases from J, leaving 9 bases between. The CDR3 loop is CASSLDGGTNYGYTF. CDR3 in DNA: TGTGCCAGCAGCTTGGATGGGGGAACTAACTATGGCTACACCTTC. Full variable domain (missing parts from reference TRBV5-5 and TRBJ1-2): DAGVTQSPTHLIKTRGQQVTLRCSPISGHKSVSWYQQVLGQGPQFIFQYYEKEERGRGNFPDRFSARQFPNYSSELNVNALLLGDSALYLCASSLDGGTNYGYTFGSGTRLTVV.

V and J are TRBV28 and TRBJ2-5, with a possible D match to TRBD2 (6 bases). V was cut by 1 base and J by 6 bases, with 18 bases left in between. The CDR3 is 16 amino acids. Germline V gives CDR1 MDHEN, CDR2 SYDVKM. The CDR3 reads CASSLLRFGGAKTQYF. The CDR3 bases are TGTGCCAGCAGTTTATTGCGGTTTGGAGGGGCTAAGACCCAGTACTTC.